A single sample gave rise to the 30 T cell receptor beta chains below, sequenced in a study of blood T cell repertoires in COVID-19. The table came from immunoSEQ multiplex PCR; TCRdb's copy has only in-frame clones and leaves some out. The sample lists about 300,000 clones, more than 75% occurring once. The specimen was PBMCs or T cells enriched from blood (not recorded which). These receptors originate from a young man who had recovered from COVID-19.

V is TRBV2 and J is TRBJ2-6, with D unclear. The CDR3 contains 12 residues. The ends were cut back, 3 bases at V and 12 bases at J, with 9 bases in the middle. Looked up from germline, CDR1 is SNHLY and CDR2 is FYNNEI. The CDR3 loop reads CASSDTAGVLTF. The CDR3 DNA follows: TGTGCCAGCAGTGACACCGCCGGCGTCCTGACTTTC. Using reference TRBV2 and TRBJ2-6 for the parts outside the CDR3, the full variable domain is EPEVTQTPSHQVTQMGQEVILRCVPISNHLYFYWYRQILGQKVEFLVSFYNNEISEKSEIFDDQFSVERPDGSNFTLKIRSTKLEDSAMYFCASSDTAGVLTFGAGSRLTVL.

The genes are TRBV30 and TRBJ1-2; 10 nucleotides line up with TRBD1. The CDR3 is 14 residues long. Germline CDR1 is GTSNPN and CDR2 is SVGIG (reference sequence). V shed 1 base, J shed 4 bases, and the junction held 3 bases outside the gene matches. The CDR3 nucleotides read TGTGCCTGGAGTGGACAGGGGGCAAGCTATGGCTACACCTTC. The encoded protein is CAWSGQGASYGYTF.

This clone was counted a single time. The genes are TRBV28 and TRBJ1-2; TRBD1 matches 9 bases. Germline V lookup: CDR1 MDHEN, CDR2 SYDVKM. The CDR3 is made up of 15 amino acids. The ends lost 5 bases at V and 4 bases at J; junction bases unmatched: 8. CDR3 nucleotides: TGTGCCAGCAGTCCGGGACAGGGTCGGATCTATGGCTACACCTTC. Translating it yields CASSPGQGRIYGYTF.

This clone showed up just once. The chain combines TRBV4-1 with TRBJ1-2; D uncertain. V was cut by 1 base and J by 0 bases, with 9 bases left in between. This CDR3 has 15 residues. The germline gives CDR1 MGHRA, CDR2 YSYEKL. CDR3 nucleotide sequence: TGCGCCAGCAGCCAAGGGAGCGTCGCTAACTATGGCTACACCTTC. This encodes CASSQGSVANYGYTF.

This rearrangement joins TRBV9 to TRBJ2-3; 10 nucleotides line up with TRBD1. The V gene end was trimmed by 3 bases and the J gene end by 2 bases; junction bases not matched to a gene: 12. This CDR3 is built from 18 residues. Germline V gives CDR1 SGDLS, CDR2 YYNGEE. This chain's CDR3 is CASSERSGTGATTDTQYF. As DNA, the CDR3 is TGTGCCAGCAGCGAGAGATCCGGGACAGGGGCCACCACAGATACGCAGTATTTT.

The chain links TRBV7-8 to TRBJ1-1; 9 nucleotides align to TRBD1. CDR3 length: 18 amino acids. The trim removed 4 bases at V and 1 base at J, leaving 13 bases unmatched. Per germline, CDR1 SGHVS and CDR2 FQNEAQ. In DNA form, the CDR3 reads TGTGCCAGCAGCTCTAGGGGGGGGACAGGGCCCGAGAACACTGAAGCTTTCTTT. This gives the protein CASSSRGGTGPENTEAFF.

The chain carries TRBV2 and TRBJ1-1, with 8 nucleotides matching TRBD1. The CDR3 is 17 amino acids. J was trimmed by 0 bases and V by 3 bases; bases with no gene match: 9. CDR1 and CDR2 from the germline V gene are SNHLY and FYNNEI. CDR3 in DNA: TGTGCCAGCAGTGAGGGACAGGTGGCAACTCTGAACACTGAAGCTTTCTTT. This translates into CASSEGQVATLNTEAFF.

This chain links TRBV27 with TRBJ2-1; possible D gene TRBD1, 5 bases. V was pared by 4 bases and J by 1 base, with 8 bases between. The germline V gene has CDR1 MNHEY and CDR2 SMNVEV (reference sequence). CDR3 length: 14 amino acids. This chain's CDR3 is CASSWAGSYNEQFF. For the CDR3, the DNA is TGTGCCAGCAGTTGGGCAGGGTCCTACAATGAGCAGTTCTTC.

DNA for the CDR3: TGTGCCAGCAGTTGGACAGGGCGACGGGATGGCTACACCTTC. Translation gives CASSWTGRRDGYTF. V usage is TRBV2 and J usage is TRBJ1-2; the match to TRBD1 covers 8 bases. This CDR3 has 14 residues. J gave up 6 bases and V 5 bases, and 8 bases lay outside the gene matches. Germline V lookup: CDR1 SNHLY, CDR2 FYNNEI.

The chain carries TRBV7-5 and TRBJ2-7; the DNA was not used to check the table's D call, TRBD2. TRBV7-5 is labeled a pseudogene. The CDR3 has 15 residues. CDR3 region: CVRSGAGRVSYEQYF. The CDR3 DNA follows: TGTGTCAGAAGCGGAGCCGGAAGAGTATCCTACGAGCAGTACTTC.

This rearrangement joins TRBV7-9 to TRBJ2-3; D remains unclear. The germline V and J ends were trimmed by 2 bases and 7 bases, with 7 bases remaining between them. Germline V gives CDR1 SEHNR, CDR2 FQNEAQ (reference sequence). CDR3 length: 12 amino acids. In DNA form, the CDR3 reads TGTGCCAGCAGCTTACTAGATCATACGCAGTATTTT. Its protein is CASSLLDHTQYF.

The chain is built from TRBV6-6 and TRBJ2-3, with a tentative D call TRBD1 (6 bases). V dropped 0 bases and J dropped 4 bases, with 8 bases sitting between them. The germline V gene has CDR1 MNHNY and CDR2 SVGAGI (reference sequence). The CDR3 sequence is 14 residues long. The DNA for the CDR3 is TGTGCCAGCAGTTACTCCCAGGGGTCAGATACGCAGTATTTT. Its protein is CASSYSQGSDTQYF.

This clone was counted only a few times. The chain couples TRBV6-2 or TRBV6-3 to TRBJ2-7; 13 bases map to TRBD2. Germline values: CDR1 MNHEY, CDR2 SVGEGT. V dropped 5 bases and J dropped 4; count of bases not matched to a gene: 5. This CDR3 has 15 residues. The CDR3 region is CASSRTSGSTYEQYF. CDR3 in DNA: TGTGCCAGCAGTCGGACTAGCGGGAGTACTTACGAGCAGTACTTC.

The count of this clone is one. The rearrangement links TRBV5-1 to TRBJ1-4; D may be TRBD1 (6 bases). The CDR3 sequence is 14 residues long. Per germline, CDR1 SGHRS and CDR2 YFSETQ. Trimming pared 0 bases from V and 4 bases from J, leaving 7 bases between. CDR3: CASSLAQGNEKLFF. CDR3 in DNA: TGCGCCAGCAGCTTGGCACAGGGTAATGAAAAACTGTTTTTT.

The rearrangement uses TRBV5-4 and TRBJ1-1; perhaps TRBD1 as D (5 bases). The CDR3 totals 15 residues. The germline CDR1 and CDR2 sequences are SGHNT and YYREEE (reference sequence). Trimming left V 6 bases short and J 1 base short, with 16 bases between. The CDR3 coding sequence is TGTGCCAGCACCTCACCTGGGGGAGGGAACACTGAAGCTTTCTTT. This translates into CASTSPGGGNTEAFF.

The rearrangement links TRBV19 to TRBJ1-1; D call uncertain. Trimming removed 6 bases from V and 3 bases from J, with 11 bases in between. The CDR3 has 13 residues. The germline gives CDR1 LNHDA, CDR2 SQIVND (reference sequence). The chain's CDR3 is CASRMEQYTEAFF. The DNA for the CDR3 is TGTGCCAGTAGGATGGAGCAGTACACTGAAGCTTTCTTT.

The chain links TRBV7-8 to TRBJ2-1; D ambiguous. Deletions cut 5 bases from V and 3 bases from J, with 5 bases between. Germline V gene lookup returns CDR1 SGHVS and CDR2 FQNEAQ. There are 12 residues in the CDR3. The DNA of the CDR3 is TGTGCCAGCAGCCCACACTACAATGAGCAGTTCTTC. This codes for CASSPHYNEQFF. The full variable domain, with the rest looked up from reference TRBV7-8 and TRBJ2-1, is GAGVSQSPRYKVAKRGQDVALRCDPISGHVSLFWYQQALGQGPEFLTYFQNEAQLDKSGLPSDRFFAERPEGSVSTLKIQRTQQEDSAVYLCASSPHYNEQFFGPGTRLTVL.

This chain joins TRBV2 and TRBJ1-1, with a weak D call TRBD1 (5 bases). Between the trimmed V and J ends, which lost 7 bases and 4 bases, there was a span of 25 bases. Per germline, CDR1 SNHLY and CDR2 FYNNEI. The length of the CDR3 is 17 residues. As DNA, the CDR3 is TGTGCCAGCATATTCAGTATTAGGGGCCCCTCGGGCACTGAAGCTTTCTTT. Translation gives CASIFSIRGPSGTEAFF.

V usage is TRBV13 and J usage is TRBJ1-2, with TRBD1 matching over 11 bases. CDR1 PRHDT and CDR2 FYEKMQ come from the germline V gene (reference sequence). The CDR3 length is 14 residues. The trim removed 5 bases at V and 5 bases at J, leaving 4 bases unmatched. The CDR3 coding sequence is TGTGCCAGCAGCGGGGACAGGGGGGTGTATGGCTACACCTTC. Its translation: CASSGDRGVYGYTF.

The chain employs TRBV19 and TRBJ1-2; D remains ambiguous. The CDR3 loop spans 15 amino acids. Germline V CDR1 and CDR2: LNHDA, SQIVND (reference sequence). V was pared by 6 bases and J by 0 bases, with 14 bases between. CDR3 sequence (DNA): TGTGCCAGTAGATTAATAGCCGGGACTAACTATGGCTACACCTTC. This gives the protein CASRLIAGTNYGYTF.

The chain combines TRBV27 with TRBJ2-1, with D perhaps matching TRBD1 (6 bases). The CDR3 runs 15 residues. The germline gives CDR1 MNHEY, CDR2 SMNVEV (reference sequence). V was shortened by 5 bases and J by 7 bases, with 18 bases between the two germline ends. CDR3 bases: TGTGCCAGCAGTATAACAGGGTTTTCCAGGAATGAGCAGTTCTTC. Protein product: CASSITGFSRNEQFF.

This clone was seen a handful of times. The chain couples TRBV5-8 to TRBJ1-6; 7 nucleotides line up with TRBD1. This CDR3 has 17 residues. The V gene end was trimmed by 2 bases and the J gene end by 4 bases; junction bases not matched to a gene: 9. Germline lookup yields CDR1 SGHTS and CDR2 YDEGEE. The CDR3 loop reads CASSLDRDSLYNSPLHF. DNA for the CDR3: TGTGCCAGCAGCTTAGACCGGGACAGTCTGTATAATTCACCCCTCCACTTT.

This sequence joins TRBV6-5 and TRBJ2-7; 8 bases map to TRBD2. Germline V lookup: CDR1 MNHEY, CDR2 SVGAGI. Trimming removed 5 bases from V and 8 bases from J; junction bases left unmatched: 5. The CDR3 covers 12 residues. The CDR3 reads CASSNSGKQQYF. CDR3 nucleotide sequence: TGTGCCAGCAGTAATAGCGGGAAGCAGCAGTACTTC.

V usage is TRBV30 and J usage is TRBJ1-1, with 8 bases that match TRBD1. Trimming removed 3 bases from V and 3 bases from J; junction bases left unmatched: 9. This CDR3 has 15 amino acids. Germline lookup yields CDR1 GTSNPN and CDR2 SVGIG (reference sequence). Here the CDR3 DNA reads TGTGCCTGGAGCTACCGGGACAGGCGATACACTGAAGCTTTCTTT. Translation gives CAWSYRDRRYTEAFF.

The J gene is TRBJ1-5, the V gene TRBV30; 7 bases match TRBD1. This CDR3 is 16 amino acids long. The germline V gene encodes CDR1 GTSNPN and CDR2 SVGIG (reference sequence). With V trimmed by 0 bases and J by 1 base, 6 bases remained unmatched. Here the CDR3 reads CAWSVKGAMSNQPQHF. CDR3 DNA: TGTGCCTGGAGTGTAAAGGGGGCGATGAGCAATCAGCCCCAGCATTTT. The full variable domain, completed using reference TRBV30 and TRBJ1-5, is SQTIHQWPATLVQPVGSPLSLECTVEGTSNPNLYWYRQAAGRGLQLLFYSVGIGQISSEVPQNLSASRPQDRQFILSSKKLLLSDSGFYLCAWSVKGAMSNQPQHFGDGTRLSIL.

V is TRBV10-1 and J is TRBJ2-5, with D tentatively TRBD1 (5 bases). CDR1 and CDR2 from the germline V gene are WNHNN and SYGVQD (reference sequence). CDR3 size: 12 residues. Trimming took off 4 bases at V and 5 bases at J, with 8 bases between the two ends. CDR3 residues: CASSGQMETQYF. The CDR3 nucleotides are TGCGCCAGCAGTGGACAGATGGAGACCCAGTACTTC.

The chain is built from TRBV6-5 and TRBJ1-1, with 8 bases aligning to TRBD1. Germline CDR1 MNHEY, CDR2 SVGAGI. The V segment lost 6 bases and the J segment 3 bases; nucleotides outside the gene matches: 6. The CDR3 has 14 residues. The CDR3 loop reads CASSPGGADTEAFF. The CDR3 nucleotides read TGTGCCAGCAGCCCAGGGGGCGCAGACACTGAAGCTTTCTTT.

The genes are TRBV19 and TRBJ2-6, with TRBD1 as a possible D gene (8 bases). This CDR3 is 17 amino acids long. The germline gives CDR1 LNHDA, CDR2 SQIVND (reference sequence). With 6 bases removed from V and 2 bases from J, the gap between germline ends came to 17 bases. CDR3 loop: CASRQQGGLAGANVLTF. As DNA, the CDR3 is TGTGCCAGTAGGCAACAGGGGGGGTTAGCTGGGGCCAACGTCCTGACTTTC.

The rearrangement links TRBV28 to TRBJ1-5; 8 nucleotides agree with TRBD1. The germline V gene encodes CDR1 MDHEN and CDR2 SYDVKM. The CDR3 length is 14 residues. Trimming removed 6 bases from V and 6 bases from J; junction bases left unmatched: 7. The CDR3 nucleotides are TGTGCCAGCAGCAGAGGACAGGGTAGTCAGCCCCAGCATTTT. Translating it yields CASSRGQGSQPQHF.

V usage is TRBV19 and J usage is TRBJ1-2; 9 positions agree with TRBD1. The CDR3 is 16 amino acids. Germline-derived CDR1 and CDR2 are LNHDA and SQIVND (reference sequence). Germline trimming cut 5 bases from V and 0 bases from J; bases unmatched to any gene: 7. CDR3 protein: CASSVRRDRANYGYTF. Written as DNA, the CDR3 is TGTGCCAGTAGTGTCCGACGGGACAGGGCTAACTATGGCTACACCTTC.